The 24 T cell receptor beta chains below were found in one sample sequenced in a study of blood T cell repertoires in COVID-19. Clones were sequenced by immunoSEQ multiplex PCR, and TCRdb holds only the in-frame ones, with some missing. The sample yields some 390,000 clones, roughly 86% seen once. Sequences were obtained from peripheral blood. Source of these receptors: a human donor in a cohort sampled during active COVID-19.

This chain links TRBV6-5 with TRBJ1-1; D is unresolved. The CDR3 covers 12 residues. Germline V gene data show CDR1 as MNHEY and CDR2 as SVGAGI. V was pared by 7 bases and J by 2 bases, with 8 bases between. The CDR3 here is CASILDNTEAFF. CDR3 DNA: TGTGCCAGCATTTTAGATAACACTGAAGCTTTCTTT.

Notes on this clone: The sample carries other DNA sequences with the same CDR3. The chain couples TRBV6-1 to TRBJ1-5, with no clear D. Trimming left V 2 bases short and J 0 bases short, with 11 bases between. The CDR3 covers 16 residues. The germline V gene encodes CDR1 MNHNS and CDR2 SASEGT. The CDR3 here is CASSELAGYSNQPQHF. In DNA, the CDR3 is TGTGCCAGCAGTGAACTGGCAGGCTATAGCAATCAGCCCCAGCATTTT.

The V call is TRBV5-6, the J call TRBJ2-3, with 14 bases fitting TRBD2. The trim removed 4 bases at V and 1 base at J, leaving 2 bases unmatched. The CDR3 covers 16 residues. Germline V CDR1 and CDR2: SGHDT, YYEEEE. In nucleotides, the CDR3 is TGTGCCAGCAGCCCGGGACTAGCGGGGGGCACAGATACGCAGTATTTT. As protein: CASSPGLAGGTDTQYF.

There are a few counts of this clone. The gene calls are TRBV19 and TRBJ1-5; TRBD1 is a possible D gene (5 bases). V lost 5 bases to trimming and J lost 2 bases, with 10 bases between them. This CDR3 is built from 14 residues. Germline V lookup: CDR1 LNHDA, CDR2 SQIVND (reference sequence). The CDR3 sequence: CASSAGGGNQPQHF. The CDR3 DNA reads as TGTGCCAGTAGTGCGGGGGGGGGCAATCAGCCCCAGCATTTT.

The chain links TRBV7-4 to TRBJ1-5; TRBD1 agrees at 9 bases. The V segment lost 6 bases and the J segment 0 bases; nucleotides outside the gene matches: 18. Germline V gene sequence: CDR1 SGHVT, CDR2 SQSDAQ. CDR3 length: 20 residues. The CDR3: CASSFPFQDRGQYSNQPQHF. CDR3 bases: TGTGCCAGCAGTTTTCCCTTCCAGGACAGGGGACAGTATAGCAATCAGCCCCAGCATTTT.

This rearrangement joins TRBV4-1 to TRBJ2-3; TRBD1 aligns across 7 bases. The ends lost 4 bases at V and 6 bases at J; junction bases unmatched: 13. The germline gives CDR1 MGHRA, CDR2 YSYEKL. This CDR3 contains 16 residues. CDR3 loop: CASSPWGTGVEDTQYF. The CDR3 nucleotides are TGCGCCAGCAGCCCCTGGGGAACAGGGGTCGAGGATACGCAGTATTTT.

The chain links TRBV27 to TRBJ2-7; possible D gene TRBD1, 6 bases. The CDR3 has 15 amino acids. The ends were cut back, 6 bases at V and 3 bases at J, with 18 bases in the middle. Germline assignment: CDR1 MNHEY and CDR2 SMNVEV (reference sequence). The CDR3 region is CASSLGTWSGYEQYF. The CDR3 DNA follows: TGTGCCAGCAGCCTGGGGACATGGTCCGGCTACGAGCAGTACTTC.

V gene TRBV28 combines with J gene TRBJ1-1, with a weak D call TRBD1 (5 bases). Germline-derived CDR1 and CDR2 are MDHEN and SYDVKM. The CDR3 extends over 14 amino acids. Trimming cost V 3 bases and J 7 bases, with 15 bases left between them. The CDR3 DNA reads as TGTGCCAGCAGTTTCCCCGGGGGGGGGAATGAAGCTTTCTTT. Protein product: CASSFPGGGNEAFF.

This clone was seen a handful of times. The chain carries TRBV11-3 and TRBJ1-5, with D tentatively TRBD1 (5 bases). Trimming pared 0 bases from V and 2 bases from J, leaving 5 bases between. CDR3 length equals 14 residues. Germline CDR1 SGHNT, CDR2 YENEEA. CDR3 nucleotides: TGTGCCAGCAGCTTAGACAGGGGCAATCAGCCCCAGCATTTT. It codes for CASSLDRGNQPQHF.

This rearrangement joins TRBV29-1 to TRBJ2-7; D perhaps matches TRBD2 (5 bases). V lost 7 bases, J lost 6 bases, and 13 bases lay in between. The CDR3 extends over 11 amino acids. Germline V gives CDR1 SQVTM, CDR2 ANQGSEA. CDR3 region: CSAGVGFEQYF. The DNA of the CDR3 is TGCAGCGCCGGGGTAGGGTTCGAGCAGTACTTC.

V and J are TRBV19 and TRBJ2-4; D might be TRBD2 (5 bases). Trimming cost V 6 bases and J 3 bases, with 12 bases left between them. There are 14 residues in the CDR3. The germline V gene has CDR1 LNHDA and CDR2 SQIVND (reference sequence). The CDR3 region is CASRPFEGKNIQYF. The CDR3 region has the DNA TGTGCCAGTAGGCCGTTTGAGGGCAAAAACATTCAGTACTTC.

The CDR3 sequence: CASSLGQDGQYF. CDR3 sequence (DNA): TGTGCCAGCTCCCTTGGACAGGACGGGCAGTACTTC. The rearrangement uses TRBV18 and TRBJ2-7; 7 nucleotides match TRBD1. Germline lookup yields CDR1 KGHSH and CDR2 LQKENI. This CDR3 spans 12 amino acids. J was trimmed by 9 bases and V by 6 bases; bases with no gene match: 8.

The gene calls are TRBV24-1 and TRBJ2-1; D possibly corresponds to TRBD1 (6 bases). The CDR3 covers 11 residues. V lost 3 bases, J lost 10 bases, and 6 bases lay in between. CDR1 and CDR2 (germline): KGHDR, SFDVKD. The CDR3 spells CATSDTGEQFF. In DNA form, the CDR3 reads TGTGCCACCAGTGATACAGGGGAGCAGTTCTTC.

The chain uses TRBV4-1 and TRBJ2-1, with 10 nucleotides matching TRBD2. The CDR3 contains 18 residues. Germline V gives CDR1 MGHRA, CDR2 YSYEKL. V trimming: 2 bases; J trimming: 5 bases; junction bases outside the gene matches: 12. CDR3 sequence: CASSQRVTGTSANNEQFF. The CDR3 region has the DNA TGCGCCAGCAGCCAAAGGGTTACCGGGACTAGCGCGAACAATGAGCAGTTCTTC.

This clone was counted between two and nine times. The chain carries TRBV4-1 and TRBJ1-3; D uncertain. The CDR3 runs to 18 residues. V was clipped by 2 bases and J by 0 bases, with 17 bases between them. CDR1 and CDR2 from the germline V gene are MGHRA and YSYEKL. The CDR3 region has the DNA TGCGCCAGCAGCCAACAAGTTCGACTAGCCCACTCTGGAAACACCATATATTTT. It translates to CASSQQVRLAHSGNTIYF.

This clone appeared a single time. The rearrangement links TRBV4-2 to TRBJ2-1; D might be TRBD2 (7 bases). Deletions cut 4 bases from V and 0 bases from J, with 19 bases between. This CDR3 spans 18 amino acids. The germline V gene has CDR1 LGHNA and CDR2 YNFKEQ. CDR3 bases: TGTGCCAGCAGCCCGGGGGCGTCAGCGGGAATCTCCTACAATGAGCAGTTCTTC. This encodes CASSPGASAGISYNEQFF.

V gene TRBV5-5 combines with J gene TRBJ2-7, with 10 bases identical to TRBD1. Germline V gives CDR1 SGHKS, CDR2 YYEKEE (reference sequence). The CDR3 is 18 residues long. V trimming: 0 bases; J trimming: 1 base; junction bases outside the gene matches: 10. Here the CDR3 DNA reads TGTGCCAGCAGCTTGGCGGGTGACAGGGGGCTCCGTTCCTACGAGCAGTACTTC. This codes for CASSLAGDRGLRSYEQYF.

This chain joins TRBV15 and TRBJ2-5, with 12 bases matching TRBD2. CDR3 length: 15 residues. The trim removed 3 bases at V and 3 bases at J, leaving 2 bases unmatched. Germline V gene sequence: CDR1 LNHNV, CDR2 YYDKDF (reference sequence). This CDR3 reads CATSSRLAGEETQYF. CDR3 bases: TGTGCCACCAGCAGCAGACTAGCGGGAGAAGAGACCCAGTACTTC.

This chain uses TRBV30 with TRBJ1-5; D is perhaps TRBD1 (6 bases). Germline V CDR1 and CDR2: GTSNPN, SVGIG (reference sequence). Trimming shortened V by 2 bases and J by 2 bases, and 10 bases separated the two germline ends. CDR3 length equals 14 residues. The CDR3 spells CAWSSRQGNQPQHF. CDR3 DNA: TGTGCCTGGAGTTCACGACAGGGCAATCAGCCCCAGCATTTT.

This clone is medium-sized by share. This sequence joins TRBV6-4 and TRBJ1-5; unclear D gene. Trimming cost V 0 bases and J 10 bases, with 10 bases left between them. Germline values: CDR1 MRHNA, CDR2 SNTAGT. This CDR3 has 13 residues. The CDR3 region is CASSDSSEGPQHF. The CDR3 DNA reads TGTGCCAGCAGTGACTCGAGTGAGGGTCCCCAGCATTTT.

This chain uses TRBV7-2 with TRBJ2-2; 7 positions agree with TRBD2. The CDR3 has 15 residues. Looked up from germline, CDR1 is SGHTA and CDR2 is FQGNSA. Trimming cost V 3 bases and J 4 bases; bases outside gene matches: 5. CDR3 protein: CASSLAGVVTGELFF. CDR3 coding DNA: TGTGCCAGCAGCTTGGCGGGAGTCGTCACCGGGGAGCTGTTTTTT.

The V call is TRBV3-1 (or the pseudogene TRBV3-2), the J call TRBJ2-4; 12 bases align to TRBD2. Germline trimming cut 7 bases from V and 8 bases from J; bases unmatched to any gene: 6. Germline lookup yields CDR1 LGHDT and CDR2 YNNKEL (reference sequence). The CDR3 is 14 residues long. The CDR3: CASTLAGGHHIQYF. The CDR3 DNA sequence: TGTGCCAGCACCCTAGCGGGGGGGCATCACATTCAGTACTTC.

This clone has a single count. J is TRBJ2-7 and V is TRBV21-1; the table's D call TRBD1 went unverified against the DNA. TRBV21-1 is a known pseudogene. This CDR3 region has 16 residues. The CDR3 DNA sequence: TGTGCCAGCAGCAAAGCAGCCCGACAGGGGGCGGACGAGCAGTACTTC. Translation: CASSKAARQGADEQYF.

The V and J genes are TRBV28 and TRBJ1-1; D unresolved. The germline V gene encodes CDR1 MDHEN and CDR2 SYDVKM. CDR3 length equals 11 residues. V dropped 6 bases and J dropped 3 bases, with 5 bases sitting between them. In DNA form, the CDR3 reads TGTGCCAGCAGGGAGGACACTGAAGCTTTCTTT. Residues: CASREDTEAFF.